This T cell receptor (beta chain) emerged from a study of CD8 T cells in ankylosing spondylitis. Quantitative 5'-RACE with molecular barcodes generated TCR beta libraries. MiXCR, applied by TCRdb to the 5' RACE reads, yields one record per CDR3 protein. This sample has more than 150,000 distinct CDR3 sequences; 15% to 20% occur once, and the top ten carry roughly 4%. The study's findings and limits: Within matched ankylosing spondylitis synovial fluid, disease-linked clones were reportedly significantly enriched. There were earlier reports of some motif variants in reactive arthritis synovial fluid and blood. Characteristic of ankylosing spondylitis blood, it appeared, was a TCR beta motif comprising about 8 highly homologous variants.

The CDR3 has 13 residues. Looked up from germline, CDR1 is DFQATT and CDR2 is SNEGSKA (reference sequence). V was shortened by 3 bases and J by 4 bases, with 10 bases between the two germline ends. Many counts were recorded for this clonotype. The target antigen is unknown. The sequence came from a male donor aged 10 to 30 with ankylosing spondylitis or in good health (not recorded which). The sample was blood, either unsorted or a sorted T cell fraction (not recorded which). V gene TRBV20-1 combines with J gene TRBJ1-5, with D unclear. CDR3: CSARPGKNQPQHF. CDR3 DNA: TGCAGTGCTAGGCCGGGAAAGAATCAGCCCCAGCATTTT.